This entry concerns a single T cell receptor beta chain. As yet, its antigen is unknown. The data derive from a study of T cell repertoires in cytomegalovirus infection. TCRdb recomputed calls from the reads with MiXCR, one row per CDR3 protein. The sample carries some 150,000 distinct CDR3 sequences, around 32% recorded once. Germline V gene lookup returns CDR1 DFQATT and CDR2 SNEGSKA (reference sequence). The CDR3 covers 12 residues. V lost 2 bases and J lost 6, with 10 bases in between. The sequences come from CD8+ T cells from cultured PBMCs, collected from culture after CMV antigen stimulation. The V and J genes are TRBV20-1 and TRBJ1-1, with TRBD1 as a possible D gene (6 bases). This clonotype was sampled from a human donor in good health (CMV status not recorded). Some clones in this sample may be carry-over from other donors' samples. This CDR3 reads CSARQGLPEAFF. DNA of the CDR3: TGCAGTGCTAGACAGGGGTTACCTGAAGCTTTCTTT.